In its sample, the clone carrying this TCR beta chain was seen a few times. This entry belongs to a study of OX40 agonist ivuxolimab in advanced cancers. Study-wide context: Cancers in dose escalation were hepatocellular, melanoma, renal cell and head and neck. There were three patients with partial responses, one having hepatocellular carcinoma and two cutaneous melanoma.

V was pared by 6 bases and J by 3 bases, with 10 bases of the junction left unmatched. Looked up from germline, CDR1 is MDHEN and CDR2 is SYDVKM. CDR3 length: 15 amino acids. Method: immunoSEQ multiplex PCR; TCRdb's copy keeps in-frame clones and lacks some. The table has roughly 46,000 clones, 70% to 90% seen once. The input for sequencing was CD4+ or CD8+ T cells sorted from blood, taken in a trial of the OX40 agonist ivuxolimab. V usage is TRBV28 and J usage is TRBJ2-7, with 8 bases aligning to TRBD1. The origin of this receptor is an adult with an advanced solid tumor such as melanoma, head and neck, liver or kidney cancer. The CDR3 DNA reads TGTGCCAGCAGCTCTGGGACAGGTTCTTTCTACGAGCAGTACTTC. Encoded protein: CASSSGTGSFYEQYF.